The clone carrying this TCR beta chain appeared many times. Time point denoted: newly diagnosed GD, antithyroid drugs for less than 3 months. RNA isolated from PBMCs was used to make the TCR library. This specimen belongs to a study of regulatory T cells in long-lasting Graves disease. With V trimmed by 10 bases and J by 5 bases, 6 bases remained unmatched. The CDR3 runs to 13 residues. Germline V CDR1 and CDR2: MNHNS, SASEGT. Combining iRepertoire HTBI primers with Arm-PCR of CDR3 regions, the authors built TCR beta libraries. TCRdb reprocessed the multiplex PCR reads via MiXCR and lists one record per CDR3 protein. The data show 400,000 to 450,000 distinct CDR3 sequences, approximately 15% seen once. In addition, the sample was reused for a study of T cells in Graves' hyperthyroidism and ophthalmopathy. That paper adds: TCR CDR3 underwent first-round RT-PCR with the HTBI primer set.

This chain uses TRBV6-1 with TRBJ2-1, with 9 bases fitting TRBD1. This clonotype originated in a woman under 40 with Graves disease. The source material was peripheral blood mononuclear cells (PBMCs), sampled at new diagnosis, from a patient treated with antithyroid drugs. The CDR3 nucleotides are TGTGCCACTCGACAGGGGGGCAACAATGAGCAGTTCTTC. The encoded protein is CATRQGGNNEQFF.